This TCR beta chain appears in the sequencing data of a study of early T cells in non-severe SARS-CoV-2 infection. Notes on the study in general: Clonotype matching in VDJdb favored anti-spike CD8 responses and did not capture private and CD4 specificities.

This clonotype came up many times. Its specificity is unknown. Individually, cDNA molecules had unique molecular identifiers attached to them. TCRdb independently ran MiXCR on the 5' RACE reads; one entry per CDR3 protein. This sample has 74,000 or so distinct CDR3 sequences, with 11% found just once. Trimming pared 8 bases from V and 2 bases from J, leaving 9 bases between. CDR1 is LGHDT and CDR2 is YNNKEL in the germline V gene (reference sequence). The CDR3 is 12 residues long. The sequence was obtained from an adult who was a healthcare worker with PCR-confirmed SARS-CoV-2 infection or an uninfected control (not recorded which). This sequence joins TRBV3-1 and TRBJ1-2; unclear D gene. Sequenced: whole blood. CDR3 bases: TGTGCCAGCGGCACCACCAACTATGGCTACACCTTC. Protein: CASGTTNYGYTF.